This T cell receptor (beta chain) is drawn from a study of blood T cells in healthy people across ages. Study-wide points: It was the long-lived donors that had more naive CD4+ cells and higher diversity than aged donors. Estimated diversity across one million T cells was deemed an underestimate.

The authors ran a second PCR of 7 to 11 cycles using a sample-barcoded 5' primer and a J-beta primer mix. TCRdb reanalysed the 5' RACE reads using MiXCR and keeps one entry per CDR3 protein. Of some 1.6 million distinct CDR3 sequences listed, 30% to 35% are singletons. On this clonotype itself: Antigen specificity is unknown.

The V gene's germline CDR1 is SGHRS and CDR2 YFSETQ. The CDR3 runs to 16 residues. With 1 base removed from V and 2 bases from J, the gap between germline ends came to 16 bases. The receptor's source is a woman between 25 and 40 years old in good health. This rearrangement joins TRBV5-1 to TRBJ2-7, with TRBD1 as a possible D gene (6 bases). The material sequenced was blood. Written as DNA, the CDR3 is TGCGCCAGCAGCTTGCCGGGACACCTCTTCACCTACGAGCAGTACTTC. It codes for CASSLPGHLFTYEQYF. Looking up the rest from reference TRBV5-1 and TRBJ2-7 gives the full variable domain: KAGVTQTPRYLIKTRGQQVTLSCSPISGHRSVSWYQQTPGQGLQFLFEYFSETQRNKGNFPGRFSGRQFSNSRSEMNVSTLELGDSALYLCASSLPGHLFTYEQYFGPGTRLTVT.